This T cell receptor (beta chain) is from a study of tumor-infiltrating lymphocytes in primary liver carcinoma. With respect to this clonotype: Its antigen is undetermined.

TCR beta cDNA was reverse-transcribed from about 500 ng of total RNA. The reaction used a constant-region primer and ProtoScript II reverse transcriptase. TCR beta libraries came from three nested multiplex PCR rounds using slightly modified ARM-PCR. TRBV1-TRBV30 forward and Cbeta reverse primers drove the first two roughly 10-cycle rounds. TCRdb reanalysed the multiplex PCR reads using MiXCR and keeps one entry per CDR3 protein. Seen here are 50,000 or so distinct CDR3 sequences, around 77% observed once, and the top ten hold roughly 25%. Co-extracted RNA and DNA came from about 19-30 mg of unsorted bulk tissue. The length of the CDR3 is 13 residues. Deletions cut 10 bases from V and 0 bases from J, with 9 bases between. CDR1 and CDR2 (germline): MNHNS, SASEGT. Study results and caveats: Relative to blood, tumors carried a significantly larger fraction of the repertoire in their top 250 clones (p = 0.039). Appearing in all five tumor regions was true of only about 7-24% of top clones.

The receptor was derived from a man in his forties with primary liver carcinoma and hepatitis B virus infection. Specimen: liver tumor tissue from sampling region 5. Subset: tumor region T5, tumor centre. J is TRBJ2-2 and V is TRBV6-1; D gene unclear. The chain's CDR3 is CANSTPNTGELFF. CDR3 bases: TGTGCCAATAGTACCCCGAACACCGGGGAGCTGTTTTTT.